The 12 T cell receptor beta chains reported below all come from one sample, sequenced in a study of cytomegalovirus exposure and HLA in healthy donors. The PCR had 60 Vbeta and 13 Jbeta primers. The assay was immunoSEQ multiplex PCR, and TCRdb's table has in-frame clones only and misses some. The sample holds approximately 160,000 clones, roughly 70% seen once. The sample consisted of PBMCs. The receptors derive from a woman in her forties or fifties in good health and CMV-seropositive.

The chain links TRBV19 to TRBJ1-5; TRBD1 aligns across 9 bases. In germline, CDR1 is LNHDA, CDR2 SQIVND (reference sequence). V lost 8 bases to trimming and J lost 4 bases; unmatched junction nucleotides: 6. CDR3 length: 14 residues. DNA for the CDR3: TGTGCCAGTGATACAGGGGGCCTGAATCAGCCCCAGCATTTT. This encodes CASDTGGLNQPQHF.

The CDR3 here is CASSFLAGNYNEQFF. As DNA, the CDR3 is TGTGCCAGCAGCTTTCTAGCGGGGAACTACAATGAGCAGTTCTTC. The chain employs TRBV5-6 and TRBJ2-1, with 9 bases fitting TRBD2. The germline V gene has CDR1 SGHDT and CDR2 YYEEEE. Trimming removed 2 bases from V and 3 bases from J; junction bases left unmatched: 3. There are 15 residues in the CDR3.

This clone was recorded once. This chain uses TRBV2 with TRBJ2-5; possibly TRBD1 for D (6 bases). Germline lookup yields CDR1 SNHLY and CDR2 FYNNEI. The CDR3 is 14 amino acids. V was pared by 3 bases and J by 3 bases, with 11 bases between. CDR3 region: CASSEDSRKETQYF. CDR3 in DNA: TGTGCCAGCAGTGAGGACAGCAGAAAAGAGACCCAGTACTTC.

The chain couples TRBV6-6 to TRBJ2-5; 7 bases match TRBD2. V dropped 8 bases and J dropped 7; count of bases not matched to a gene: 10. This CDR3 has 13 residues. Germline assignment: CDR1 MNHNY and CDR2 SVGAGI (reference sequence). The CDR3 coding sequence is TGTGCCAGCGGGTTCCGGGGGGAAGGGACCCAGTACTTC. Protein sequence: CASGFRGEGTQYF.

V is TRBV5-1 and J is TRBJ1-1; no definite D call. Trimming took 3 bases from V and 2 from J, leaving 11 bases between them. The CDR3 has 14 residues. Germline CDR1 is SGHRS and CDR2 is YFSETQ. In DNA form, the CDR3 reads TGCGCCAGCAGCTGGAGGGTGGGCAACACTGAAGCTTTCTTT. Protein sequence: CASSWRVGNTEAFF.

This clone has only a few counts. The V and J genes are TRBV30 and TRBJ1-5; D may be TRBD1 (5 bases). The CDR3 has 12 residues. Germline loops: CDR1 GTSNPN, CDR2 SVGIG (reference sequence). V was cut by 3 bases and J by 3 bases, with 6 bases left in between. The CDR3 here is CAWRQDNQPQHF. CDR3 DNA sequence: TGTGCCTGGAGACAGGACAATCAGCCCCAGCATTTT.

This clone was detected only a few times. The rearrangement uses TRBV5-6 and TRBJ1-1; D perhaps matches TRBD1 (6 bases). CDR1 and CDR2 from the germline V gene are SGHDT and YYEEEE. The CDR3 loop spans 18 amino acids. With 3 bases removed from V and 6 bases from J, the gap between germline ends came to 27 bases. In nucleotides, the CDR3 is TGTGCCAGCAGCTCGGATCCGGGACACTTTTCTTTGGTCGCTGAAGCTTTCTTT. As protein: CASSSDPGHFSLVAEAFF.

The J gene is TRBJ1-5, the V gene TRBV4-2, with a possible D match to TRBD1 (6 bases). The CDR3 sequence is 15 residues long. The germline V gene encodes CDR1 LGHNA and CDR2 YNFKEQ. Trimming took 2 bases from V and 11 from J, leaving 19 bases between them. The DNA for the CDR3 is TGTGCCAGCAGCCAACCACTCGAGGGGGTAGGAGCCCAGCATTTT. Translating gives CASSQPLEGVGAQHF.

The chain recombines TRBV27 with TRBJ2-7, with D perhaps matching TRBD2 (5 bases). The CDR3 length is 14 residues. V was pared by 0 bases and J by 7 bases, with 13 bases between. CDR1 MNHEY and CDR2 SMNVEV come from the germline V gene (reference sequence). Here the CDR3 DNA reads TGTGCCAGCAGTTTATCCAGCGGTCCTGAGGAGCAGTACTTC. Its translation is CASSLSSGPEEQYF.

Of note for this clone: One end of the junction fails to match germline, which may point to a read error. The genes are TRBV5-1 and TRBJ1-5; tentatively, D is TRBD1 (6 bases). CDR3 length: 14 residues. Germline CDR1 reads SGHRS; CDR2 reads YFSETQ. The CDR3 coding sequence is TGCGCCGGCAGCGCAGGGGATAGCAATCAGCCCCAGCATTTT. Its translation: CAGSAGDSNQPQHF.

The rearrangement joins TRBV30 to TRBJ1-1; 7 bases align to TRBD1. Per the germline V gene, CDR1 is GTSNPN and CDR2 is SVGIG (reference sequence). Trimming at V came to 1 base and at J to 6 bases, leaving 8 bases not matched to a gene. The CDR3 contains 14 residues. In nucleotides, the CDR3 is TGTGCCTGGAGTGGACAGGGAGGTAGCTCTGAAGCTTTCTTT. This translates into CAWSGQGGSSEAFF.

J is TRBJ1-3 and V is TRBV9; D unclear. V lost 0 bases, J lost 0 bases, and 7 bases lay in between. The CDR3 runs to 15 residues. Germline lookup yields CDR1 SGDLS and CDR2 YYNGEE. The CDR3 protein is CASSVAGSSGNTIYF. The CDR3 DNA reads as TGTGCCAGCAGCGTAGCGGGGAGCTCTGGAAACACCATATATTTT. The variable domain in full, with the rest retrieved from reference TRBV9 and TRBJ1-3, is DSGVTQTPKHLITATGQRVTLRCSPRSGDLSVYWYQQSLDQGLQFLIQYYNGEERAKGNILERFSAQQFPDLHSELNLSSLELGDSALYFCASSVAGSSGNTIYFGEGSWLTVV.